This is a list of T cell receptor beta chains from one sample in a study of blood T cell repertoires in COVID-19. The table came from immunoSEQ multiplex PCR; TCRdb's copy has only in-frame clones and leaves some out. The table has around 70,000 clones, approximately 90% seen once. The sequencing input was peripheral blood. The receptor set was obtained from a man in his sixties with acute or convalescent COVID-19. The CDR3 runs from the conserved cysteine through the conserved F or W. A D gene is named only where the DNA matches it firmly. Clone size is shown for a subset of rows, as once, few, many or a class of expanded clone.

D gene	clone size	V gene	J gene	CDR3 DNA	CDR3 protein
NA	NA	TRBV6-5	TRBJ1-6	TGTGCCAGCAGGCAGGGGACGAATAATTCACCCCTCCACTTT	CASRQGTNNSPLHF
TRBD1	NA	TRBV27	TRBJ2-7	TGTGCCAGCAGCATCTCCGGGACAGGGATTTACGAGCAGTACTTC	CASSISGTGIYEQYF
TRBD2	once	TRBV4-2	TRBJ2-5	TGTGCCAGCAGCCAAGATTGGGGAGCGGGGGGGCGACAAGAGACCCAGTACTTC	CASSQDWGAGGRQETQYF
TRBD2	NA	TRBV9	TRBJ2-1	TGTGCCAGCAGCGTAGGGCGAGAGGGAGGGGAGCAGTTCTTC	CASSVGREGGEQFF
TRBD1	NA	TRBV27	TRBJ1-1	TGTGCCAGCAGTTCACAGGGGGCTAGCGCTGAAGCTTTCTTT	CASSSQGASAEAFF
TRBD2	once	TRBV5-1	TRBJ2-5	TGCGCCAGCAGCATACCAAGCGGGGGTGCATGGAGGAACCGAGAGACCCAGTACTTC	CASSIPSGGAWRNRETQYF
TRBD1	NA	TRBV5-1	TRBJ1-1	TGCGCCAGCACCTGGGGGCTGGACAGGGGGATTTCTTTCTTT	CASTWGLDRGISFF
NA	NA	TRBV11-2	TRBJ2-3	TGTGCCAGCAGCTTAGGAGGCCGCACAGATACGCAGTATTTT	CASSLGGRTDTQYF
TRBD2	NA	TRBV6-5	TRBJ2-5	TGTGCCAGCAGTTACTCGCTAGCGGATGGAGAGACCCAGTACTTC	CASSYSLADGETQYF
TRBD2	NA	TRBV5-1	TRBJ2-7	TGCGCCAGCAGCTTGTCGGGAGGTCGGGACTACGAGCAGTACTTC	CASSLSGGRDYEQYF
NA	NA	TRBV10-3	TRBJ2-2	TGTGCCATCCGGGATTTGCCCTCGAACACCGGGGAGCTGTTTTTT	CAIRDLPSNTGELFF
TRBD2	NA	TRBV14	TRBJ2-5	TGTGCCAGCAGCCAAGAGGGACTAGCGGGAAAGGAAGAGACCCAGTACTTC	CASSQEGLAGKEETQYF
TRBD2	NA	TRBV28	TRBJ2-1	TGTGCCAGCAGTAGTTCTAGCGGGAGGGACTATGAGCAGTTCTTC	CASSSSSGRDYEQFF
TRBD1	NA	TRBV9	TRBJ1-2	TGTGCCAGCAGCGTAACCTCCGACAGGGGGCGGGGTGGCTACACCTTC	CASSVTSDRGRGGYTF
NA	NA	TRBV3-1/TRBV3-2	TRBJ2-5	TGTGCCAGCAGCCAAGTTGCCCGGGATGGGACCCAGTACTTC	CASSQVARDGTQYF
TRBD2	NA	TRBV5-1	TRBJ2-7	TGCGCCAGCAGCCCAAGCGTCGTAGCGGGAGCAGGCGACGAGCAGTACTTC	CASSPSVVAGAGDEQYF
NA	NA	TRBV12-5	TRBJ2-7	TGTGCTAGTGGCCGCGGGGGCAAGGACGAGCAGTACTTC	CASGRGGKDEQYF
NA	NA	TRBV3-1/TRBV3-2	TRBJ1-2	TGTGCCAGCAGCCAAGTTCAGGGCGTCTATGGCTACACCTTC	CASSQVQGVYGYTF
TRBD2	NA	TRBV7-2	TRBJ2-5	TGTGCCAGCAGCTCAACGGCGGGAGGGCAAGAGACCCAGTACTTC	CASSSTAGGQETQYF
TRBD2	NA	TRBV2	TRBJ2-1	TGTGCCAGCAGTGAGCAACTAGCGGGAGGATTGGAGCAGTTCTTC	CASSEQLAGGLEQFF
NA	NA	TRBV19	TRBJ2-3	TGTGCCAGTAGTATAGTGGGACAAGGAGCAGATACGCAGTATTTT	CASSIVGQGADTQYF
NA	NA	TRBV5-1	TRBJ1-1	TGCGCCAGCAGCTTGGGACTTTCGAACACTGAAGCTTTCTTT	CASSLGLSNTEAFF
TRBD1	NA	TRBV2	TRBJ2-7	TGTGCCAGCAGTGAAGCCCATTTTAACACAGGGGGCAAGTACGAGCAGTACTTC	CASSEAHFNTGGKYEQYF
NA	few	TRBV20-1	TRBJ2-7	TGCAGTGCTAGGACAGGTCCCGAGCAGTACTTC	CSARTGPEQYF
TRBD1	NA	TRBV5-6	TRBJ1-2	TGTGCCAGCAAAACCGGGACAGGGGACGGCTACACCTTC	CASKTGTGDGYTF
TRBD1	NA	TRBV30	TRBJ2-7	TGTGCCTGGAGTTCCATGAGACAACAGGGGGTAGGGTACGAGCAGTACTTC	CAWSSMRQQGVGYEQYF
TRBD1	NA	TRBV29-1	TRBJ1-2	TGCAGCGCCAATGACAGGGAGGACTATGGCTACACCTTC	CSANDREDYGYTF
TRBD2	NA	TRBV10-3	TRBJ2-3	TGTGCCATCTCTAGCGGGGGACCCACAGATACGCAGTATTTT	CAISSGGPTDTQYF
NA	NA	TRBV10-2	TRBJ1-2	TGCGCCAGCAGTGGTCTTCAGGGCCATGGCTACACCTTC	CASSGLQGHGYTF
TRBD1	NA	TRBV29-1	TRBJ2-7	TGCAGCGTAGAAAGGACAGGGGGACGGGACGAGCAGTACTTC	CSVERTGGRDEQYF
NA	NA	TRBV3-1/TRBV3-2	TRBJ1-3	TGTGCCAGCAGCCAAAAGAGCTCTGGAAACACCATATATTTT	CASSQKSSGNTIYF
NA	NA	TRBV19	TRBJ1-3	TGTGCCAGTAGCATCGAGCTCGGGTACTCTGGAAACACCATATATTTT	CASSIELGYSGNTIYF
TRBD1	NA	TRBV6-5	TRBJ1-2	TGTGCCAGCAGTACCAGGACAGGGGGCGCGGATGGCTACACCTTC	CASSTRTGGADGYTF
NA	NA	TRBV5-1	TRBJ2-5	TGCGCCAGCAGCTCTTACAAGGTGGGAGAGCAAGAGACCCAGTACTTC	CASSSYKVGEQETQYF
TRBD1	NA	TRBV19	TRBJ1-4	TGTGCCAGTTCGACAGGGGGCCTTGGAAAACTGTTTTTT	CASSTGGLGKLFF
TRBD1	NA	TRBV6-5	TRBJ2-3	TGTGCCAGCAGGATGACAGGGAGCACAGATACGCAGTATTTT	CASRMTGSTDTQYF
NA	NA	TRBV3-1/TRBV3-2	TRBJ1-3	TGTGCCAGCAGCCCGTGGGGGGTCTCTGGAAACACCATATATTTT	CASSPWGVSGNTIYF
TRBD2	NA	TRBV6-6	TRBJ2-3	TGTGCCAGCAGTTACCGGGCTAGCGGGGGGGGCGATACGCAGTATTTT	CASSYRASGGGDTQYF
NA	NA	TRBV5-1	TRBJ2-3	TGCGCCAGCAGCTTAGAGCGGGGCGGGGGCGATACGCAGTATTTT	CASSLERGGGDTQYF
TRBD2	NA	TRBV7-2	TRBJ2-1	TGTGCCAGCAGCTGGGCCTTAGCGGGACTCTACAATGAGCAGTTCTTC	CASSWALAGLYNEQFF
NA	few	TRBV5-6	TRBJ1-2	TGTGCCAGCAGCTTGGAACAGACGTCTTATGGCTACACCTTC	CASSLEQTSYGYTF
TRBD1	NA	TRBV19	TRBJ1-1	TGTGCCAGTTCCAACCCCGGGACAGCGAACACTGAAGCTTTCTTT	CASSNPGTANTEAFF
NA	NA	TRBV5-5	TRBJ1-4	TGTGCCAGCAGCGAGTCGGGAGGGAATGAAAAACTGTTTTTT	CASSESGGNEKLFF
TRBD1	few	TRBV6-5	TRBJ1-3	TGTGCCAGCAGACAAGACAGGGCTGGAAACACCATATATTTT	CASRQDRAGNTIYF
NA	NA	TRBV7-9	TRBJ1-2	TGTGCCAGCAGCTTAGCACAGAACTATGGCTACACCTTC	CASSLAQNYGYTF
NA	NA	TRBV5-1	TRBJ2-2	TGCGCCAGCAGCTTGTGGGGGGCGAACACCGGGGAGCTGTTTTTT	CASSLWGANTGELFF
NA	once	TRBV27	TRBJ1-6	TGTGCCAGCAGGGGGGTGGCAGGGACACCCAATTCACCCCTCCACTTT	CASRGVAGTPNSPLHF
TRBD2	NA	TRBV11-2	TRBJ2-7	TGTGCCGTAAGTGTGGCTAGCGGGCTGTACGAGCAGTACTTC	CAVSVASGLYEQYF
NA	NA	TRBV5-1	TRBJ1-1	TGCGCCAGCAGCTTAATGGGCACAGGGAATACTGAAGCTTTCTTT	CASSLMGTGNTEAFF
TRBD1	NA	TRBV12-5	TRBJ2-4	TGTGCTAGTGGTTTGGTAACAACCGGGACAGCTAAAAACATTCAGTACTTC	CASGLVTTGTAKNIQYF
TRBD1	NA	TRBV10-1	TRBJ2-2	TGCGCCAGCAGTCAGGACAGGGGAGGAACCGGGGAGCTGTTTTTT	CASSQDRGGTGELFF
NA	once	TRBV19	TRBJ1-3	TGTGCCAGTAGTATCCAACAGAGTACTGGAAACACCATATATTTT	CASSIQQSTGNTIYF
NA	once	TRBV5-1	TRBJ2-2	TGCGCCAGCAGCGGAGAAGACACCGTAAGGGGCACCGGGGAGCTGTTTTTT	CASSGEDTVRGTGELFF
TRBD1	NA	TRBV18	TRBJ2-2	TGTGCCAGCTCACCAGGACAGGGGGCCGGGGAGCTGTTTTTT	CASSPGQGAGELFF